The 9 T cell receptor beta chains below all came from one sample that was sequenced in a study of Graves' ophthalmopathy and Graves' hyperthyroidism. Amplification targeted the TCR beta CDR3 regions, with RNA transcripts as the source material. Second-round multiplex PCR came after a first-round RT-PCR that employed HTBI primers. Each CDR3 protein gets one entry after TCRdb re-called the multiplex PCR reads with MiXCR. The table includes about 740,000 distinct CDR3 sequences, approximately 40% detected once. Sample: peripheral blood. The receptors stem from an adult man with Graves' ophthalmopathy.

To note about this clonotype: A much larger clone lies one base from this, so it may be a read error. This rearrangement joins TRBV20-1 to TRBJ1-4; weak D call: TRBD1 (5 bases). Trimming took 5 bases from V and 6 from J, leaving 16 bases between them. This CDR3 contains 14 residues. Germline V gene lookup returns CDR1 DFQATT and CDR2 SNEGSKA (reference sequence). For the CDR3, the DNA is TGCAGTGCTTACAATGGGAGGGGTGATGAAAAACTGTTTTTT. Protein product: CSAYNGRGDEKLFF.

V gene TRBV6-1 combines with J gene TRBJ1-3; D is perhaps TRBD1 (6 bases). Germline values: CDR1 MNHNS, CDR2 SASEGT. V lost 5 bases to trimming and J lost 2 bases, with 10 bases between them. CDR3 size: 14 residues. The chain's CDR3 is CASSKRTAGNTIYF. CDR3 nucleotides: TGTGCCAGCAGTAAACGGACAGCTGGAAACACCATATATTTT.

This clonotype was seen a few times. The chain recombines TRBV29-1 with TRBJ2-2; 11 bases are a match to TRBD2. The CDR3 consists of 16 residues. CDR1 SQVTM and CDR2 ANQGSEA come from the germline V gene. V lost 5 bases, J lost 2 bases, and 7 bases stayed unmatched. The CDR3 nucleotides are TGCAGCGTTTTTCTAGCGGGAGGCGGAAACACCGGGGAGCTGTTTTTT. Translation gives CSVFLAGGGNTGELFF.

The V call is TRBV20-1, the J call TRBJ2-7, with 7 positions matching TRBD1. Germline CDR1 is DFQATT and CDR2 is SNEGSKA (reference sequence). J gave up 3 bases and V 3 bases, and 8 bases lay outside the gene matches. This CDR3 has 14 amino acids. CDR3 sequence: CSARIGGSVYEQYF. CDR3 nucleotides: TGCAGTGCTAGGATAGGGGGCTCGGTCTACGAGCAGTACTTC.

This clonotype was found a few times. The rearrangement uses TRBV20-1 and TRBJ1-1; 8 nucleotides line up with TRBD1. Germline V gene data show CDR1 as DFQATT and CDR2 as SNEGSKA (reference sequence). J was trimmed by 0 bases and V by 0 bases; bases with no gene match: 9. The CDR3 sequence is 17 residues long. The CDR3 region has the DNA TGCAGTGCTAGAGAACTATACAGGGGGGAATTGAACACTGAAGCTTTCTTT. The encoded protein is CSARELYRGELNTEAFF.

The CDR3 here is CASSLFRSNEQFF. Here the CDR3 DNA reads TGTGCCAGCAGCTTATTTCGGAGCAATGAGCAGTTCTTC. The V gene is TRBV7-9, the J gene TRBJ2-1; D not resolved. V was cut by 2 bases and J by 6 bases, with 8 bases left in between. The CDR3 is 13 residues long. Germline lookup yields CDR1 SEHNR and CDR2 FQNEAQ (reference sequence).

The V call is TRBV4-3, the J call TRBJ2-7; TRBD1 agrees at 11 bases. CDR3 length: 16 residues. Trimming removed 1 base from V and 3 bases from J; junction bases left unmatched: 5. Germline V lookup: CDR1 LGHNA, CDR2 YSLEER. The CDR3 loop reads CASSQAGTGGYYEQYF. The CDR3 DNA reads TGCGCCAGCAGCCAAGCTGGGACAGGGGGGTACTACGAGCAGTACTTC.

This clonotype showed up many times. The CDR3 coding sequence is TGTGCCAGCAGTGAATATAGGGGAAGGGGAGAAAAACTGTTTTTT. Translating gives CASSEYRGRGEKLFF. The V and J genes are TRBV25-1 and TRBJ1-4; D possibly corresponds to TRBD1 (5 bases). V lost 0 bases and J lost 8, with 13 bases in between. Germline assignment: CDR1 MGHDK and CDR2 SYGVNS. The CDR3 is 15 amino acids.

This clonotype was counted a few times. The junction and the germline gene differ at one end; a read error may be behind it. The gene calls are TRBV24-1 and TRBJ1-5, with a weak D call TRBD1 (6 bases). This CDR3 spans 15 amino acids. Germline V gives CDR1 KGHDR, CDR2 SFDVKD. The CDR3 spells CASSYSGQTNQPQHF. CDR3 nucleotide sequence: TGTGCCAGCAGTTACTCTGGACAGACCAATCAGCCCCAGCATTTT.